Described below is a single T cell receptor beta chain sequence and its context. Its matching antigen is unknown. The entry originates in a study of shared clonotypes between healthy human individuals. Study-wide results and limits: Only blood samples were collected, and tissue repertoires likely differ. A few donors had 5% to 6% of their naive CD4 clonotypes in common.

This CDR3 is built from 18 residues. The germline CDR1 and CDR2 sequences are PRHDT and FYEKMQ (reference sequence). The junction had 12 bases not matched to a gene; V was cut back by 2 bases and J by 4 bases. Generated by immunoSEQ multiplex PCR, the TCRdb table keeps only in-frame clones and is missing some. The data show 2 million to 2.5 million clones, over 85% seen once. Material: naive CD4+ T cells from PBMCs. Documented subset: CD45RA+ positively selected. This chain joins TRBV13 and TRBJ2-2, with 8 bases matching TRBD2. The receptor was isolated from a man between 18 and 35 years old in good health. Some clones in this sample may be carry-over from other donors' samples. The CDR3: CASSLTAPGGAGTGELFF. CDR3 in DNA: TGTGCCAGCAGCTTAACCGCCCCCGGGGGGGCTGGCACCGGGGAGCTGTTTTTT.